Below, 5 T cell receptor beta chains from the same sample are listed, as sequenced in a study of blood T cell repertoires in COVID-19 (TCRdb year 2020). Library generation was performed with the immunoSEQ multiplex PCR assay. The immuneACCESS repertoire file appears here via TCRdb, limited to in-frame rearrangements. These files lack a portion of the clones; in checked studies, under half of the deficit traces to unresolved V genes, and the cause of the others is not known. This sample is represented by about 250,000 clones; just over 85% of them were singletons. The top ten constitute around 1.7% of the sample. Sequencing was carried out using PBMCs or T cells enriched from blood (not recorded which). The receptors here all came from a middle-aged man who had recovered from COVID-19.

This chain joins TRBV19 and TRBJ1-6, with TRBD1 matching 8 bases. The V gene end was trimmed by 2 bases and the J gene end by 8 bases; junction bases not matched to a gene: 5. The germline CDR1 and CDR2 sequences are LNHDA and SQIVND (reference sequence). This CDR3 is 15 amino acids long. The CDR3 nucleotides read TGTGCCAGTAGTATAAGTCAGGGGGCTTATTCACCCCTCCACTTT. Translating gives CASSISQGAYSPLHF.

The chain combines TRBV21-1 with TRBJ1-1; the table gives TRBD1 as D, unverified against the DNA. TRBV21-1 is described as a pseudogene. The CDR3 length is 18 residues. CDR3 residues: CASRHPRTEKGLNTEAFF. The CDR3 coding sequence is TGTGCCAGCAGACACCCTAGGACAGAAAAGGGCTTGAACACTGAAGCTTTCTTT.

The gene calls are TRBV18 and TRBJ2-1; D gene ambiguous. CDR3 length: 17 amino acids. Per germline, CDR1 KGHSH and CDR2 LQKENI. Trimming pared 4 bases from V and 0 bases from J, leaving 16 bases between. The CDR3 loop is CASSLTRVPSSYNEQFF. CDR3 in DNA: TGTGCCAGCTCACTTACTCGGGTCCCTAGCTCCTACAATGAGCAGTTCTTC.

V is TRBV3-1 (or the pseudogene TRBV3-2) and J is TRBJ2-3; D is possibly TRBD1 (6 bases). Trimming stripped 7 bases from V and 2 bases from J, with 16 bases between. The V gene's germline CDR1 is LGHDT and CDR2 YNNKEL (reference sequence). The CDR3 is 15 residues long. CDR3 DNA: TGTGCCAGCACGTCCAGGGGAGCTTTCACAGATACGCAGTATTTT. Translated: CASTSRGAFTDTQYF.

The V call is TRBV19, the J call TRBJ1-1; weak D call: TRBD1 (6 bases). CDR3 length: 14 amino acids. The V gene lost 7 bases and the J gene lost 1 base, with 13 bases spanning the gap. Germline-derived CDR1 and CDR2 are LNHDA and SQIVND (reference sequence). The CDR3 nucleotides read TGTGCCAGTATCACGGCAGGGGAGAACACTGAAGCTTTCTTT. Protein: CASITAGENTEAFF. Based on the CDR3 plus reference TRBV19 and TRBJ1-1, the full variable domain is DGGITQSPKYLFRKEGQNVTLSCEQNLNHDAMYWYRQDPGQGLRLIYYSQIVNDFQKGDIAEGYSVSREKKESFPLTVTSAQKNPTAFYLCASITAGENTEAFFGQGTRLTVV.